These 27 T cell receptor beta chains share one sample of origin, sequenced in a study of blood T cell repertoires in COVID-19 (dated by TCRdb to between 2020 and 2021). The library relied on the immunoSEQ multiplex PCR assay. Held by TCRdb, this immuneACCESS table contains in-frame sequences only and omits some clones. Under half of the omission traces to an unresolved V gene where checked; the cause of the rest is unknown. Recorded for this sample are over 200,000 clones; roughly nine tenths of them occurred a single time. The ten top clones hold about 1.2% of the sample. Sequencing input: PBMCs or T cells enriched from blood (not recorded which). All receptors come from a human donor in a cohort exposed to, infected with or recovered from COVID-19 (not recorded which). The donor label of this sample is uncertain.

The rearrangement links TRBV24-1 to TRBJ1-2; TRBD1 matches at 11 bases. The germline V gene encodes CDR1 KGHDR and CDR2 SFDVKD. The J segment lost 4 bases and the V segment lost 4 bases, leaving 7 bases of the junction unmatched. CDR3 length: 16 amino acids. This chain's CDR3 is CATSDPGQGASYGYTF. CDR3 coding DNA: TGTGCCACCAGTGACCCCGGACAGGGGGCTTCCTATGGCTACACCTTC.

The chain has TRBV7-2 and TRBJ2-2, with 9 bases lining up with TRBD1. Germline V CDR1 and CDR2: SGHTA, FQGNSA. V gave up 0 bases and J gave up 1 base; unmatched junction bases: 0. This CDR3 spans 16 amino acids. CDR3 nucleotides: TGTGCCAGCAGCTTAGCGGGACAGGGGAACACCGGGGAGCTGTTTTTT. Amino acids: CASSLAGQGNTGELFF. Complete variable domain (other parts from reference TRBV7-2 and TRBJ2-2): GAGVSQSPSNKVTEKGKDVELRCDPISGHTALYWYRQSLGQGLEFLIYFQGNSAPDKSGLPSDRFSAERTGGSVSTLTIQRTQQEDSAVYLCASSLAGQGNTGELFFGEGSRLTVL.

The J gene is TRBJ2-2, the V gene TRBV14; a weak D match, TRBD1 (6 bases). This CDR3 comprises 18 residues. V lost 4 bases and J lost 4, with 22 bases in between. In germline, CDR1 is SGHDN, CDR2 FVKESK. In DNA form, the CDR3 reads TGTGCCAGCAGCCGGCCGAGCGTGGCAGGGGAAAGCACCGGGGAGCTGTTTTTT. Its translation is CASSRPSVAGESTGELFF. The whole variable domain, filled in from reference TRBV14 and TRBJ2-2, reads EAGVTQFPSHSVIEKGQTVTLRCDPISGHDNLYWYRRVMGKEIKFLLHFVKESKQDESGMPNNRFLAERTGGTYSTLKVQPAELEDSGVYFCASSRPSVAGESTGELFFGEGSRLTVL.

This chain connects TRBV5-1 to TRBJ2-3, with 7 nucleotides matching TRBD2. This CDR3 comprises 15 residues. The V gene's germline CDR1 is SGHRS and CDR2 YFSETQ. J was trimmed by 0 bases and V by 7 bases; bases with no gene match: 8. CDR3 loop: CASGLYGGSTDTQYF. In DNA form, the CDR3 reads TGCGCCAGCGGCCTTTACGGGGGGAGCACAGATACGCAGTATTTT.

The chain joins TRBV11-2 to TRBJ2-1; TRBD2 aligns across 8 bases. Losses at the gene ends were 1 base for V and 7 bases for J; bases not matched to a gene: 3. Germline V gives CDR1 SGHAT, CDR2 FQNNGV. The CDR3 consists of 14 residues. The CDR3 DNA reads TGTGCCAGCAGCTTAGCGGGGGGGCTTAATGAGCAGTTCTTC. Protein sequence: CASSLAGGLNEQFF.

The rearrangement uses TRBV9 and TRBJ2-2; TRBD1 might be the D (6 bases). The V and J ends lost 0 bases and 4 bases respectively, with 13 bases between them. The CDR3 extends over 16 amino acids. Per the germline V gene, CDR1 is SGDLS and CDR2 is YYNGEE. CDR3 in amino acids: CASSVGLGGLTGELFF. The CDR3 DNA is TGTGCCAGCAGCGTAGGCCTAGGGGGTCTCACCGGGGAGCTGTTTTTT. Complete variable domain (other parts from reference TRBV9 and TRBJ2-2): DSGVTQTPKHLITATGQRVTLRCSPRSGDLSVYWYQQSLDQGLQFLIQYYNGEERAKGNILERFSAQQFPDLHSELNLSSLELGDSALYFCASSVGLGGLTGELFFGEGSRLTVL.

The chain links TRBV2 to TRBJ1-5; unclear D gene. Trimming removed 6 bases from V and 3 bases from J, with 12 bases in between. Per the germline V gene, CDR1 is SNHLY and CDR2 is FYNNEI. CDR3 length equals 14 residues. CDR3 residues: CASRPREDNQPQHF. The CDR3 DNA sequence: TGTGCCAGCAGGCCAAGGGAGGACAATCAGCCCCAGCATTTT.

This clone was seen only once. Here the CDR3 reads CASSDIGVGDSSYEQYF. The CDR3 DNA reads as TGTGCCAGCAGTGACATTGGAGTAGGAGACAGCTCCTACGAGCAGTACTTC. The V call is TRBV6-1, the J call TRBJ2-7, with D maybe TRBD1 (5 bases). Deletions cut 3 bases from V and 0 bases from J, with 18 bases between. The CDR3 runs to 17 residues. Germline values: CDR1 MNHNS, CDR2 SASEGT.

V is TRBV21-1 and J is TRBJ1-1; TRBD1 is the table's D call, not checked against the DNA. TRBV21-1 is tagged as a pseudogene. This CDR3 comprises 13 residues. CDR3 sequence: CASPQEAGTEAFF. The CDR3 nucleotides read TGTGCCAGCCCCCAAGAGGCAGGGACTGAAGCTTTCTTT.

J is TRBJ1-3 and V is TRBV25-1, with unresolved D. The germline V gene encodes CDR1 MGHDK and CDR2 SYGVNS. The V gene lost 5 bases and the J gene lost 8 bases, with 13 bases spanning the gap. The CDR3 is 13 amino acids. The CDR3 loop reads CASSLPQSDTIYF. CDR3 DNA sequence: TGTGCCAGCAGTCTCCCGCAGTCCGACACCATATATTTT. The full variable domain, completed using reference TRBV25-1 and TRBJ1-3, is EADIYQTPRYLVIGTGKKITLECSQTMGHDKMYWYQQDPGMELHLIHYSYGVNSTEKGDLSSESTVSRIRTEHFPLTLESARPSHTSQYLCASSLPQSDTIYFGEGSWLTVV.

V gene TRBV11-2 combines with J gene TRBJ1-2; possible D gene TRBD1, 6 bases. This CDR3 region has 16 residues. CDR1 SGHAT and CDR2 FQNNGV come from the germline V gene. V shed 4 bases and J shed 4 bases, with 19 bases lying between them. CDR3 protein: CASSSPRDNYPYGYTF. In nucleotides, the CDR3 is TGTGCCAGCAGCTCCCCCCGGGACAACTACCCCTATGGCTACACCTTC.

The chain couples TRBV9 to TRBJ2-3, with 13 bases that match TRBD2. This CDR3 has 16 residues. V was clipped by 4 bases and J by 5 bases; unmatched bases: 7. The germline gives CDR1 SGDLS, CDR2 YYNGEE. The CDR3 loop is CASSPGGLAGLDTQYF. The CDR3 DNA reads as TGTGCCAGCAGCCCAGGGGGACTAGCGGGGCTAGATACGCAGTATTTT.

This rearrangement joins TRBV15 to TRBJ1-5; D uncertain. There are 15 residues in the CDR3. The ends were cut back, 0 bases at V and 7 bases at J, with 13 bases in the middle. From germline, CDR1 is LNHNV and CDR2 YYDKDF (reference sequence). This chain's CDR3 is CATSRERAAGQPQHF. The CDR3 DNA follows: TGTGCCACCAGCAGAGAGAGGGCAGCCGGCCAGCCCCAGCATTTT.

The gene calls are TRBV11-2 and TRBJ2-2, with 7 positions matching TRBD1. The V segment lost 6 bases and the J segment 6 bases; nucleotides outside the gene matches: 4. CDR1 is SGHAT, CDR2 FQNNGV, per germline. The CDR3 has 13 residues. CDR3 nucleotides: TGTGCCAGCAGTTACAGGGGCGCCGGGGAGCTGTTTTTT. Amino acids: CASSYRGAGELFF.

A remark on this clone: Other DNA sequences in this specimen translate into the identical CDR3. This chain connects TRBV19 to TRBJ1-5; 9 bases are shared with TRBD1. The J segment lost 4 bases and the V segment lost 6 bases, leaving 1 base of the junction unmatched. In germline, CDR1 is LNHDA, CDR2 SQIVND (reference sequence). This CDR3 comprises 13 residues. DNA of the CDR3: TGTGCCAGTAGGGACAGGGGTAATCAGCCCCAGCATTTT. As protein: CASRDRGNQPQHF.

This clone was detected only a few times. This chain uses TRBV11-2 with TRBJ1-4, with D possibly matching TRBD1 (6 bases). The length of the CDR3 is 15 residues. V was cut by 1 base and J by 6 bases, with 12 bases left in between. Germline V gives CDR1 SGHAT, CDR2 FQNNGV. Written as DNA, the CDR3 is TGTGCCAGCAGCTTAGGGCCGAGGACAGATGAAAAACTGTTTTTT. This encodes CASSLGPRTDEKLFF.

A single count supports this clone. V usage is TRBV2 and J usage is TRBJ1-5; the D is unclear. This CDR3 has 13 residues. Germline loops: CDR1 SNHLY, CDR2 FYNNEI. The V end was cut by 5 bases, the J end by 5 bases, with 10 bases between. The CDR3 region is CASSITTDQPQHF. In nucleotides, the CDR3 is TGTGCCAGCAGTATTACTACGGATCAGCCCCAGCATTTT.

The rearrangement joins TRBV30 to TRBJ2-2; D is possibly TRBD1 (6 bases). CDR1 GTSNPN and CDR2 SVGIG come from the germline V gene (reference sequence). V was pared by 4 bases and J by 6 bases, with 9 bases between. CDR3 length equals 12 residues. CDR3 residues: CAWTRGPGELFF. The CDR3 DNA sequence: TGTGCCTGGACCAGGGGCCCCGGGGAGCTGTTTTTT.

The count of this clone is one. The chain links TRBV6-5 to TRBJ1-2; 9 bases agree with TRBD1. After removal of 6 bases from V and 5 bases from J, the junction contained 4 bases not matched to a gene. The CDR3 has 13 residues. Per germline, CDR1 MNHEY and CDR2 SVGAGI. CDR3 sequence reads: CASRTGGLYGYTF. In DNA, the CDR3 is TGTGCCAGCAGGACAGGGGGGTTGTATGGCTACACCTTC.

The CDR3 sequence: CASSHHRAEVTYNEQFF. In DNA, the CDR3 is TGCGCCAGCAGCCACCACCGCGCCGAGGTCACCTACAATGAGCAGTTCTTC. The chain couples TRBV4-1 to TRBJ2-1; no clear D. Looked up from germline, CDR1 is MGHRA and CDR2 is YSYEKL. The CDR3 is 17 residues long. Trimming left V 3 bases short and J 2 bases short, with 17 bases between.

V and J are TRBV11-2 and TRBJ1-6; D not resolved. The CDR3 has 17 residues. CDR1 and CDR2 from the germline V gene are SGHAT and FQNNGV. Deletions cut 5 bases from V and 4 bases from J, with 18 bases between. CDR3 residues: CASSTPRVGVYNSPLHF. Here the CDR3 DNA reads TGTGCCAGCAGCACCCCAAGGGTCGGGGTATATAATTCACCCCTCCACTTT. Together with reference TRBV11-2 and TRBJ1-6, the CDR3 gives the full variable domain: EAGVAQSPRYKIIEKRQSVAFWCNPISGHATLYWYQQILGQGPKLLIQFQNNGVVDDSQLPKDRFSAERLKGVDSTLKIQPAKLEDSAVYLCASSTPRVGVYNSPLHFGNGTRLTVT.

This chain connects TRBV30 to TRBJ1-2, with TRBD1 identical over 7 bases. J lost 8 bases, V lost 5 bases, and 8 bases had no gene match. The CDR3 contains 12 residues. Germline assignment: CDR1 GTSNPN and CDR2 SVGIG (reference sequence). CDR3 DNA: TGTGCCTGGCCAAGGGGGCGGCAGGGCTACACCTTC. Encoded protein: CAWPRGRQGYTF.

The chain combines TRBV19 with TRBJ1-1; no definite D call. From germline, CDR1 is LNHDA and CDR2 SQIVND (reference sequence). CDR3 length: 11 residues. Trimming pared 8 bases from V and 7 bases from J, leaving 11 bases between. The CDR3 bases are TGTGCCAGTGGTCTAGTCGGTGAAGCTTTCTTT. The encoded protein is CASGLVGEAFF. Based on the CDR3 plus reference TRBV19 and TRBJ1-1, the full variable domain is DGGITQSPKYLFRKEGQNVTLSCEQNLNHDAMYWYRQDPGQGLRLIYYSQIVNDFQKGDIAEGYSVSREKKESFPLTVTSAQKNPTAFYLCASGLVGEAFFGQGTRLTVV.

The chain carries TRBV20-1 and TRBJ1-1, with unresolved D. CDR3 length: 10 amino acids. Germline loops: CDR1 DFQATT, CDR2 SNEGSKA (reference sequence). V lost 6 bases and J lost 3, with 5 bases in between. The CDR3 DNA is TGCAGTGCCCGGGACACTGAAGCTTTCTTT. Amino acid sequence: CSARDTEAFF.

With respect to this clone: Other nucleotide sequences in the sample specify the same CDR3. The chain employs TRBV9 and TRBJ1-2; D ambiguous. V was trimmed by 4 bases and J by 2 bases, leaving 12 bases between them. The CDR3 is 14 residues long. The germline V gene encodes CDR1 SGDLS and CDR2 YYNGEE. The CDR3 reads CASSPRTGNYGYTF. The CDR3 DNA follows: TGTGCCAGCAGCCCTAGGACTGGGAACTATGGCTACACCTTC.

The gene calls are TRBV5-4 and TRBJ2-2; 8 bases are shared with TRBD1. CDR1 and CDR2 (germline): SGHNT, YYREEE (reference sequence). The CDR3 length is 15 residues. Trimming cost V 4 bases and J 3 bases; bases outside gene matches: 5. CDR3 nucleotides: TGTGCCAGCAGCCCAGGGACAGGAGACACCGGGGAGCTGTTTTTT. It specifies CASSPGTGDTGELFF. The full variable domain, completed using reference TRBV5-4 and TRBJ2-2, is ETGVTQSPTHLIKTRGQQVTLRCSSQSGHNTVSWYQQALGQGPQFIFQYYREEENGRGNFPPRFSGLQFPNYSSELNVNALELDDSALYLCASSPGTGDTGELFFGEGSRLTVL.

The CDR3 is CASSDRGPGSPLHF. The CDR3 nucleotides read TGTGCCAGCAGTGATAGGGGGCCGGGATCACCCCTCCACTTT. V usage is TRBV2 and J usage is TRBJ1-6, with 7 bases lining up with TRBD1. Looked up from germline, CDR1 is SNHLY and CDR2 is FYNNEI. Trimming cost V 3 bases and J 10 bases; bases outside gene matches: 6. The CDR3 totals 14 residues.